A single sample is the source of the 2 T cell receptor beta chains below, sequenced in a study of control samples from healthy donors and cancer patients. The method was immunoSEQ multiplex PCR; TCRdb's version includes in-frame clones alone and lacks a portion of them. This sample has some 120,000 clones, with approximately 93% found just once. Sequenced sample: blood. These receptor sequences come from a man between 25 and 39 years old in good health.

The CDR3 reads CASSDHAMRGGEQYF. CDR3 in DNA: TGTGCCAGCAGTGACCACGCAATGAGAGGGGGCGAGCAGTACTTC. The V and J genes are TRBV25-1 and TRBJ2-7, with a possible D match to TRBD1 (6 bases). V was cut by 3 bases and J by 6 bases, with 18 bases left in between. Germline V CDR1 and CDR2: MGHDK, SYGVNS. The CDR3 spans 15 residues.

The rearrangement joins TRBV9 to TRBJ2-1; TRBD2 matches 8 bases. The germline CDR1 and CDR2 sequences are SGDLS and YYNGEE. This CDR3 spans 13 amino acids. V dropped 9 bases and J dropped 6; count of bases not matched to a gene: 8. CDR3 DNA: TGTGCCACCCGGGGGGGGCCGTGCAATGAGCAGTTCTTC. Its translation: CATRGGPCNEQFF.